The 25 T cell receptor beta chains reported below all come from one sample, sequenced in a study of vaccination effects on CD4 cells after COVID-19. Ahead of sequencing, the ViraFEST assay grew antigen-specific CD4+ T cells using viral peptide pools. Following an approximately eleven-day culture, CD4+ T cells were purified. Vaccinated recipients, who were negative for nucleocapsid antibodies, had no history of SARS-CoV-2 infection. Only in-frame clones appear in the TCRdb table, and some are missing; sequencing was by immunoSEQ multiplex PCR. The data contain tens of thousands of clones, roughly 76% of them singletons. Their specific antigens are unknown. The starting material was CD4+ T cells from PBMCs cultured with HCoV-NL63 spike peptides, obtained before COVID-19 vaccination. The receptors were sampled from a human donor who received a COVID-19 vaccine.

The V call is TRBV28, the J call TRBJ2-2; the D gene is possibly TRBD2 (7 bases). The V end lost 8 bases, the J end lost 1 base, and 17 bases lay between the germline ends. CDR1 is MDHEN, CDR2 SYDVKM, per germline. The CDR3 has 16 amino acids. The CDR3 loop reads CASAGAGARNTGELFF. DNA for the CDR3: TGTGCCAGCGCCGGCGCGGGGGCTCGGAACACCGGGGAGCTGTTTTTT.

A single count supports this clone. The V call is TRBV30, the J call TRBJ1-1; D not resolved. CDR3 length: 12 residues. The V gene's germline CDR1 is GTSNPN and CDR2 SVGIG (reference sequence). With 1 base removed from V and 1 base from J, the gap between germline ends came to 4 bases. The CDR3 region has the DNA TGTGCCTGGAGTGACCGGAACACTGAAGCTTTCTTT. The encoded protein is CAWSDRNTEAFF.

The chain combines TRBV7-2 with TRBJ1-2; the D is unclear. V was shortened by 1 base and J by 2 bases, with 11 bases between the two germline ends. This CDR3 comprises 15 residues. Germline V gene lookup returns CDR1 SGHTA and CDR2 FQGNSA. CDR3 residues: CASSLGRDINYGYTF. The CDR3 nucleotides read TGTGCCAGCAGCTTAGGAAGAGATATCAACTATGGCTACACCTTC.

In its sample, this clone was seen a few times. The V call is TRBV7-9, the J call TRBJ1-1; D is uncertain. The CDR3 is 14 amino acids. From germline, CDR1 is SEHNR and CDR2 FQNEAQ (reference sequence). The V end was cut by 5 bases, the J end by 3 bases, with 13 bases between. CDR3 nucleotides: TGTGCCAGCAGCCCATCCGGTCGGGACACTGAAGCTTTCTTT. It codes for CASSPSGRDTEAFF.

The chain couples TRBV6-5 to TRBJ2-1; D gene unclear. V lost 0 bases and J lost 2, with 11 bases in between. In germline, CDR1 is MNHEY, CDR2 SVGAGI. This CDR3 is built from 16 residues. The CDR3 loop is CASSYSGLLTYNEQFF. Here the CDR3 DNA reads TGTGCCAGCAGTTACTCAGGGCTCTTAACCTACAATGAGCAGTTCTTC.

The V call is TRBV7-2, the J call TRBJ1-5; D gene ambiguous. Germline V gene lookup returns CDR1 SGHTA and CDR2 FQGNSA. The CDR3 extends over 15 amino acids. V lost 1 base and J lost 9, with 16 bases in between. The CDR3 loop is CASSLEYSAGSPQHF. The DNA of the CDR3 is TGTGCCAGCAGCTTAGAATACTCCGCCGGGTCGCCCCAGCATTTT.

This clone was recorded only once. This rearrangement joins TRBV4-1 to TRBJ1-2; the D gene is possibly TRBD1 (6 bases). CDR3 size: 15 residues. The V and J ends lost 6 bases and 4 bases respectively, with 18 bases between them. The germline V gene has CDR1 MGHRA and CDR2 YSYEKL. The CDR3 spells CASRQDSSEPYGYTF. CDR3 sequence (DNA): TGCGCCAGCAGACAGGACAGTTCTGAACCCTATGGCTACACCTTC.

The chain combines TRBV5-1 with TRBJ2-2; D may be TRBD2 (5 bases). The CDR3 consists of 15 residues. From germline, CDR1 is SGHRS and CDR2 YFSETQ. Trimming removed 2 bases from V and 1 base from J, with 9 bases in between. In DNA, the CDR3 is TGCGCCAGCAGCTTCGGGGATTGGAACACCGGGGAGCTGTTTTTT. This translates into CASSFGDWNTGELFF.

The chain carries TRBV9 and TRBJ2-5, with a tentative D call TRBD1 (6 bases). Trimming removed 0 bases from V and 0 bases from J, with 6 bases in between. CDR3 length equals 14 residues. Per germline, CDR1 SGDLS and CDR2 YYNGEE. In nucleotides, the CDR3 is TGTGCCAGCAGCGTAGGGACAGACCAAGAGACCCAGTACTTC. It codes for CASSVGTDQETQYF. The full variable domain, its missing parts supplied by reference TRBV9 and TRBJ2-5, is DSGVTQTPKHLITATGQRVTLRCSPRSGDLSVYWYQQSLDQGLQFLIQYYNGEERAKGNILERFSAQQFPDLHSELNLSSLELGDSALYFCASSVGTDQETQYFGPGTRLLVL.

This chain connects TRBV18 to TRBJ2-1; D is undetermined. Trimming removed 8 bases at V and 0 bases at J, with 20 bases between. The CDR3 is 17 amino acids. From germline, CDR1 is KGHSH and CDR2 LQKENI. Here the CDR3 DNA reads TGTGCCAGCCACCTGGTTGGATACTTTAGCTCCTACAATGAGCAGTTCTTC. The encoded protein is CASHLVGYFSSYNEQFF.

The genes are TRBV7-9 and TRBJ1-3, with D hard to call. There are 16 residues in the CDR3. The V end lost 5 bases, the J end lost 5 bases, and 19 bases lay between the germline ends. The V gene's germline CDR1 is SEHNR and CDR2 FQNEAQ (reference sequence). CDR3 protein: CASSPGGGVLRNTIYF. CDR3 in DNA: TGTGCCAGCAGCCCTGGCGGCGGGGTTTTACGAAACACCATATATTTT.

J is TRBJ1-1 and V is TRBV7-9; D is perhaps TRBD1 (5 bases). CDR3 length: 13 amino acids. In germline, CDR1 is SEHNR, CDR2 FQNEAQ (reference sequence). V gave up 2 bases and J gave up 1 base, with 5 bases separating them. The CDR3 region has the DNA TGTGCCAGCAGCTTAAGGGGGAACACTGAAGCTTTCTTT. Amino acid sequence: CASSLRGNTEAFF. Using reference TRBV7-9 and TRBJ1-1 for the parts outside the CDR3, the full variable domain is DTGVSQNPRHKITKRGQNVTFRCDPISEHNRLYWYRQTLGQGPEFLTYFQNEAQLEKSRLLSDRFSAERPKGSFSTLEIQRTEQGDSAMYLCASSLRGNTEAFFGQGTRLTVV.

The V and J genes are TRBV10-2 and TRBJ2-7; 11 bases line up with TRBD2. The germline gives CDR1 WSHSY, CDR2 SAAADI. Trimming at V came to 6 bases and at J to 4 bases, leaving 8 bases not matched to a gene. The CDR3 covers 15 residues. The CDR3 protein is CASSTGTSGSYEQYV. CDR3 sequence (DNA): TGCGCCAGCAGCACCGGGACTAGCGGTTCTTACGAGCAGTACGTC.

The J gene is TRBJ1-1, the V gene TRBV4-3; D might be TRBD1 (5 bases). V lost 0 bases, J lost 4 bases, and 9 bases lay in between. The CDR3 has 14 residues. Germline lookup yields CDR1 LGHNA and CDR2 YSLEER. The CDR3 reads CASSQDLRGTEAFF. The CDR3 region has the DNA TGCGCCAGCAGCCAAGATTTGAGGGGCACTGAAGCTTTCTTT.

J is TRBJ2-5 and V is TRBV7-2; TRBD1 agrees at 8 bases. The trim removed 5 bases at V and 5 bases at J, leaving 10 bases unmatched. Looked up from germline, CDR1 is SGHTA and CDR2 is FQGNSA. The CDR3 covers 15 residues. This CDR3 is CASSPWDRFGETQYF. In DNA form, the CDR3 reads TGTGCCAGCAGCCCCTGGGACAGGTTCGGCGAGACCCAGTACTTC. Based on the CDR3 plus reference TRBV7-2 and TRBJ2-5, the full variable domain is GAGVSQSPSNKVTEKGKDVELRCDPISGHTALYWYRQSLGQGLEFLIYFQGNSAPDKSGLPSDRFSAERTGGSVSTLTIQRTQQEDSAVYLCASSPWDRFGETQYFGPGTRLLVL.

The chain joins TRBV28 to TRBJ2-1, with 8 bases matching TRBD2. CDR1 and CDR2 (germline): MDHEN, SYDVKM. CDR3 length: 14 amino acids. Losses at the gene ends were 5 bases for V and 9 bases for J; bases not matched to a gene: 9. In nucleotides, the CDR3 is TGTGCCAGCAGTAGCCTAGCGGGTGCGGGTGAGCAGTTCTTC. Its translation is CASSSLAGAGEQFF.

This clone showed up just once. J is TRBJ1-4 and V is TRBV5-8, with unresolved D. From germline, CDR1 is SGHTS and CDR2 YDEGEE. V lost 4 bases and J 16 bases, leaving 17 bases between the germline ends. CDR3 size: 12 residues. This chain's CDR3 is CASSQEDRYQFF. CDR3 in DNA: TGTGCCAGCAGCCAGGAAGACCGGTATCAGTTTTTT.

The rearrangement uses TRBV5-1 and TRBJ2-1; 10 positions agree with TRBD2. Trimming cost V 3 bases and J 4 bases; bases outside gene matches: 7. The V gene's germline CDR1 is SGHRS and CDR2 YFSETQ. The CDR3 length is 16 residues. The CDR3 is CASSSIAGGSYNEQFF. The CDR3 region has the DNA TGCGCCAGCAGCTCAATAGCGGGGGGCTCGTACAATGAGCAGTTCTTC.

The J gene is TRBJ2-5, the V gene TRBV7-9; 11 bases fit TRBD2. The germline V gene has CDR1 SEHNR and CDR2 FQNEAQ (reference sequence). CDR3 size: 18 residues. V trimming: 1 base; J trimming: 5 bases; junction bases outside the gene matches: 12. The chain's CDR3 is CASSLVAPSGGPGETQYF. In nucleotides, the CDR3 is TGTGCCAGCAGCTTAGTAGCCCCTAGCGGGGGGCCCGGGGAGACCCAGTACTTC.

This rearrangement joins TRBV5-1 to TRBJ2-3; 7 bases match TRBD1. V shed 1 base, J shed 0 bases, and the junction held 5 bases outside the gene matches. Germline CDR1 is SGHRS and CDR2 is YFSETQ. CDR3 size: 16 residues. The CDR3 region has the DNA TGCGCCAGCAGCTTGACAGGGGCATTCAGCACAGATACGCAGTATTTT. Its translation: CASSLTGAFSTDTQYF. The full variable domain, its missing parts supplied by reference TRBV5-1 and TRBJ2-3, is KAGVTQTPRYLIKTRGQQVTLSCSPISGHRSVSWYQQTPGQGLQFLFEYFSETQRNKGNFPGRFSGRQFSNSRSEMNVSTLELGDSALYLCASSLTGAFSTDTQYFGPGTRLTVL.

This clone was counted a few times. This CDR3 reads CAWSVFMNTEAFF. Here the CDR3 DNA reads TGTGCCTGGAGTGTTTTTATGAACACTGAAGCTTTCTTT. This rearrangement joins TRBV30 to TRBJ1-1; D not resolved. This CDR3 region has 13 residues. V was pared by 0 bases and J by 0 bases, with 5 bases between. Germline assignment: CDR1 GTSNPN and CDR2 SVGIG (reference sequence).

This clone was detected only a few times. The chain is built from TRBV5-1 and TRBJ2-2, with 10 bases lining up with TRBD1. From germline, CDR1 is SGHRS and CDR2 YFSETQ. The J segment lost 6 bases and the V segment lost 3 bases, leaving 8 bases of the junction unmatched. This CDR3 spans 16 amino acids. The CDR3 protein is CASSWTGTGVSGELFF. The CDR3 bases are TGCGCCAGCAGCTGGACCGGGACAGGGGTATCCGGGGAGCTGTTTTTT.

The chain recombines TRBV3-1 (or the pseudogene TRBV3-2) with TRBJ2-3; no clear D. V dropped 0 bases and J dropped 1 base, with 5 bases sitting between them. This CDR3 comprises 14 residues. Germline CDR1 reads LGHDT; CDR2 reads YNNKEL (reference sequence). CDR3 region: CASSQDYGTDTQYF. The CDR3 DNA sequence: TGTGCCAGCAGCCAAGATTATGGCACAGATACGCAGTATTTT.

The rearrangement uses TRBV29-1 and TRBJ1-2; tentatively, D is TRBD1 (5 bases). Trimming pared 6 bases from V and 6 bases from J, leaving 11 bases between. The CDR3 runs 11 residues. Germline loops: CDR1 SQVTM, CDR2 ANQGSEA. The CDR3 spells CSVRTRDGYTF. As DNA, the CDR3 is TGCAGCGTCCGGACAAGAGATGGCTACACCTTC.

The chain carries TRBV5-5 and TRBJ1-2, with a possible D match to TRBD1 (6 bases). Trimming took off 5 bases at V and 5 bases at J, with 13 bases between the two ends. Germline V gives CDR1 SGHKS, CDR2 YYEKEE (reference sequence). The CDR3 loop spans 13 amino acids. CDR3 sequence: CASSSDSFYGYTF. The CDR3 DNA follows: TGTGCCAGCAGTTCGGACAGCTTTTATGGCTACACCTTC.